These 18 T cell receptor beta chains were all obtained from the same sample, sequenced in a study of T cells after somatic rescue of genetic block. Using immunoSEQ multiplex PCR, the repertoire was profiled, and TCRdb retains in-frame clones only, with some absent. The table lists over 14,000 clones, about three quarters of them singletons, with over 12% in the top ten. Input material: peripheral blood mononuclear cells (PBMCs). These receptors all stem from a boy younger than 18.

This clone has only one observation. The chain is built from TRBV19 and TRBJ2-1, with TRBD2 matching over 8 bases. With 1 base clipped from V and 3 bases from J, the junction kept 8 bases outside the gene matches. Per the germline V gene, CDR1 is LNHDA and CDR2 is SQIVND (reference sequence). The CDR3 loop spans 17 amino acids. CDR3 nucleotide sequence: TGTGCCAGTAGTATAGTCCTAACAGCGGGAGTCTACAATGAGCAGTTCTTC. Encoded protein: CASSIVLTAGVYNEQFF.

This clone was observed a few times. The chain carries TRBV28 and TRBJ2-1; 7 bases line up with TRBD2. With 5 bases clipped from V and 8 bases from J, the junction kept 6 bases outside the gene matches. This CDR3 has 13 residues. CDR1 and CDR2 from the germline V gene are MDHEN and SYDVKM. CDR3 DNA: TGTGCCAGCAGTATCCGACTAGCCCATGAGCAGTTCTTC. Residues: CASSIRLAHEQFF.

The rearrangement links TRBV7-3 to TRBJ2-1; either TRBD1 or TRBD2 may fit D (6 bases each). The CDR3 runs 15 residues. CDR1 is SGHTA and CDR2 is FQGTGA in the germline V gene. V was shortened by 4 bases and J by 4 bases, with 14 bases between the two germline ends. The CDR3 loop reads CASSSSGATYNEQFF. CDR3 nucleotides: TGTGCCAGCAGCTCCTCGGGGGCCACATACAATGAGCAGTTCTTC.

In nucleotides, the CDR3 is TGCGCCAGCAGCTTGGATCCGAGGGGGCAGGATACGCAGTATTTT. Translating it yields CASSLDPRGQDTQYF. The chain couples TRBV5-1 to TRBJ2-3, with 7 bases lining up with TRBD1. The CDR3 loop spans 15 amino acids. J gave up 6 bases and V 0 bases, and 7 bases lay outside the gene matches. Germline-derived CDR1 and CDR2 are SGHRS and YFSETQ.

The chain uses TRBV9 and TRBJ1-3; the D is unclear. Trimming left V 0 bases short and J 2 bases short, with 12 bases between. CDR3 size: 16 residues. Germline CDR1 is SGDLS and CDR2 is YYNGEE. The CDR3 sequence: CASSVALMNPGNTIYF. CDR3 DNA sequence: TGTGCCAGCAGCGTAGCCTTGATGAACCCTGGAAACACCATATATTTT.

The J gene is TRBJ1-5, the V gene TRBV27; D gene ambiguous. Looked up from germline, CDR1 is MNHEY and CDR2 is SMNVEV (reference sequence). Trimming stripped 9 bases from V and 0 bases from J, with 18 bases between. CDR3 size: 16 residues. CDR3 DNA: TGTGCCAGTTCTAGTTTACGGCAGCTTAGCAATCAGCCCCAGCATTTT. This translates into CASSSLRQLSNQPQHF.

This chain uses TRBV10-3 with TRBJ1-1; no clear D. The V gene lost 3 bases and the J gene lost 1 base, with 12 bases spanning the gap. Germline CDR1 and CDR2: ENHRY and SYGVKD. The CDR3 spans 15 residues. In DNA form, the CDR3 reads TGTGCCATCAGTGATAGGAACACCCAGAACACTGAAGCTTTCTTT. It yields the protein CAISDRNTQNTEAFF.

The chain links TRBV4-2 to TRBJ1-5, with TRBD1 matching 7 bases. The CDR3 has 15 residues. Per the germline V gene, CDR1 is LGHNA and CDR2 is YNFKEQ. V lost 0 bases and J lost 7; bases outside the gene matches: 6. The CDR3 region has the DNA TGTGCCAGCAGCCAAGATGGGACAGAGCTCCAGCCCCAGCATTTT. It yields the protein CASSQDGTELQPQHF.

V gene TRBV2 combines with J gene TRBJ2-5; 7 bases agree with TRBD1. The J call may be in error: the DNA end matches TRBJ2-7 better. Per germline, CDR1 SNHLY and CDR2 FYNNEI. The CDR3 totals 14 residues. CDR3 region: CASSEQGVSYEQYF. Here the CDR3 DNA reads TGTGCCAGCAGTGAACAGGGGGTTTCCTACGAGCAGTACTTC.

V usage is TRBV5-1 and J usage is TRBJ1-6, with D tentatively TRBD1 (6 bases). Between the trimmed V and J ends, which lost 0 bases and 0 bases, there was a span of 10 bases. There are 17 residues in the CDR3. Germline lookup yields CDR1 SGHRS and CDR2 YFSETQ. The CDR3 spells CASSLEDRSSYNSPLHF. CDR3 DNA: TGCGCCAGCAGCTTGGAAGACAGGAGCTCCTATAATTCACCCCTCCACTTT.

This chain connects TRBV18 to TRBJ2-5, with D perhaps matching TRBD2 (6 bases). In germline, CDR1 is KGHSH, CDR2 LQKENI. The CDR3 covers 15 residues. Trimming shortened V by 0 bases and J by 1 base, and 9 bases separated the two germline ends. The CDR3 region is CASSPPYGGQETQYF. The DNA for the CDR3 is TGTGCCAGCTCACCACCGTACGGGGGCCAAGAGACCCAGTACTTC.

The chain joins TRBV18 to TRBJ1-1, with D possibly TRBD1 on 6 matching bases. The CDR3 length is 14 residues. The V gene lost 1 base and the J gene lost 1 base, with 7 bases spanning the gap. The germline gives CDR1 KGHSH, CDR2 LQKENI. Here the CDR3 DNA reads TGTGCCAGCTCACCACAGGGGGAGAACACTGAAGCTTTCTTT. This gives the protein CASSPQGENTEAFF.

The chain joins TRBV2 to TRBJ1-5, with TRBD1 identical over 11 bases. V lost 4 bases, J lost 4 bases, and 3 bases stayed unmatched. The CDR3 length is 15 residues. Per the germline V gene, CDR1 is SNHLY and CDR2 is FYNNEI. CDR3 residues: CASSVDRGQNQPQHF. The CDR3 coding sequence is TGTGCCAGCAGTGTGGACAGGGGGCAAAATCAGCCCCAGCATTTT.

The genes are TRBV7-9 and TRBJ2-5; 8 nucleotides align to TRBD2. CDR1 is SEHNR, CDR2 FQNEAQ, per germline (reference sequence). There are 16 residues in the CDR3. Trimming cost V 5 bases and J 2 bases; bases outside gene matches: 10. CDR3: CASSPGAGGHQETQYF. Here the CDR3 DNA reads TGTGCCAGCAGCCCGGGTGCGGGGGGCCATCAAGAGACCCAGTACTTC.

The rearrangement links TRBV9 to TRBJ2-1, with D possibly TRBD2 on 6 matching bases. Germline CDR1 is SGDLS and CDR2 is YYNGEE. V lost 1 base and J 0 bases, leaving 14 bases between the germline ends. The CDR3 runs to 17 residues. CDR3 loop: CASSVTPGLSSYNEQFF. The CDR3 nucleotides are TGTGCCAGCAGCGTAACGCCGGGACTGAGCTCCTACAATGAGCAGTTCTTC. Full variable domain (remainder filled in from reference TRBV9 and TRBJ2-1): DSGVTQTPKHLITATGQRVTLRCSPRSGDLSVYWYQQSLDQGLQFLIQYYNGEERAKGNILERFSAQQFPDLHSELNLSSLELGDSALYFCASSVTPGLSSYNEQFFGPGTRLTVL.

V and J are TRBV6-1 and TRBJ2-3; D is possibly TRBD1 (6 bases). V lost 4 bases and J lost 0, with 8 bases in between. CDR3 length: 14 amino acids. Germline CDR1 and CDR2: MNHNS and SASEGT. The CDR3 loop reads CASSVGGSTDTQYF. CDR3 DNA sequence: TGTGCCAGCAGTGTTGGGGGCAGCACAGATACGCAGTATTTT.

In this sample, this clone turned up a few times. The chain recombines TRBV7-3 with TRBJ2-1; 9 positions match TRBD1. The CDR3 length is 16 residues. V lost 2 bases to trimming and J lost 8 bases; unmatched junction nucleotides: 10. Germline CDR1 SGHTA, CDR2 FQGTGA. The CDR3: CASSLAGTGSYYEQFF. In DNA, the CDR3 is TGTGCCAGCAGCTTAGCCGGGACAGGGTCGTATTATGAGCAGTTCTTC.

A few counts support this clone. The chain joins TRBV6-5 to TRBJ1-3; TRBD1 is a possible D gene (5 bases). Germline CDR1 and CDR2: MNHEY and SVGAGI. The V and J ends lost 4 bases and 0 bases respectively, with 13 bases between them. The CDR3 covers 16 residues. The CDR3, as DNA: TGTGCCAGCAGTTCCGGGGGTTTGGTCTCTGGAAACACCATATATTTT. Translation gives CASSSGGLVSGNTIYF.